This TCR beta chain was identified during a study of a mutant IDH1 vaccine in newly diagnosed glioma. Study information: Before enrollment, patients got radiotherapy alone, temozolomide alone, or mostly the combination.

Notes on this clone: Its specificity is unknown.

TCRdb keeps only in-frame clones here, not all; method: immunoSEQ multiplex PCR. Of 30,000 to 35,000 clones listed, approximately 89% are singletons. The study, taken as a whole, reports: Induction of immune responses by the vaccine occurred in roughly 93% of patients.

Time point of the sample: week 47, end of study. Vaccinated patients received 300 ug of mutant IDH1 20-mer peptide per dose, with topical imiquimod. In weeks 1, 3, 5, 7, 11, 15, 19 and 23, patients were immunized, eight times in all. Astrocytomas that were new, WHO grade 3 or 4, IDH1-mutant and ATRX-lost were present in the donors. The CDR3 loop spans 14 amino acids. The germline CDR1 and CDR2 sequences are MNHEY and SVGAGI. The junction had 8 bases not matched to a gene; V was cut back by 6 bases and J by 6 bases. The TCR was taken from a man aged 40-55 years with glioma. The sample in question was PBMCs, obtained from a glioma patient whose treatment included an IDH1 peptide vaccine. The chain links TRBV6-5 to TRBJ2-7; 10 nucleotides match TRBD1. CDR3 in DNA: TGTGCCAGCAGCTACCTGACAGGGGGCGCCGAGCAGTACTTC. Its translation: CASSYLTGGAEQYF.